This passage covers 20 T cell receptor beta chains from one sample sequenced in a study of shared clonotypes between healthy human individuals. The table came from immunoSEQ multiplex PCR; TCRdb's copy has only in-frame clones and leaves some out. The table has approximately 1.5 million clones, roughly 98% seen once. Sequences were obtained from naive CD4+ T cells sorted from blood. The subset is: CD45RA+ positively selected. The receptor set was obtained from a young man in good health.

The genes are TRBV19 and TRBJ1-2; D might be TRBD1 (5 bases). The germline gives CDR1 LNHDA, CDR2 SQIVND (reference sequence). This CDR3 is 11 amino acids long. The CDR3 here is CAVQVNYGYTF. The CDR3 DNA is TGTGCGGTACAGGTTAACTATGGCTACACCTTC.

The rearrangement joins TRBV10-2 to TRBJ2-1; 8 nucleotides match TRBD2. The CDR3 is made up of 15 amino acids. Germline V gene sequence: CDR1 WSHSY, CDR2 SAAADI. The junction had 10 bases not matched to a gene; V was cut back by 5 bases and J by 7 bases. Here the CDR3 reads CASSPPAGERNEQFF. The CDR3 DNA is TGCGCCAGCAGTCCCCCAGCGGGAGAAAGGAATGAGCAGTTCTTC.

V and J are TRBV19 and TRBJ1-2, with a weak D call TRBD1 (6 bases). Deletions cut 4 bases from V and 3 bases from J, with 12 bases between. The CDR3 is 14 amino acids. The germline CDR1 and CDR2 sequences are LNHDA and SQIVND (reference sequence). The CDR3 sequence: CASSRGGDYYGYTF. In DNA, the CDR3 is TGTGCCAGTAGTAGAGGGGGTGACTACTATGGCTACACCTTC.

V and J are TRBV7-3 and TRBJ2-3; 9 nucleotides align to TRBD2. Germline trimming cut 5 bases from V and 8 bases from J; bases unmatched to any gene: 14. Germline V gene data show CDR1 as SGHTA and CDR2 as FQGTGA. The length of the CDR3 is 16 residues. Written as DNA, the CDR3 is TGTGCCAGCAGCCCCTCAAGTCTAGCGGGGCGGGGTACGCAGTATTTT. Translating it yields CASSPSSLAGRGTQYF.

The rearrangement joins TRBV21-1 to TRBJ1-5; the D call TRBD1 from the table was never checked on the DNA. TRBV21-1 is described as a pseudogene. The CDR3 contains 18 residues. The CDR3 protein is CASSKARLRDSRNQPQHF. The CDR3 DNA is TGTGCCAGCAGCAAAGCGAGACTGAGAGACAGCCGCAATCAGCCCCAGCATTTT.

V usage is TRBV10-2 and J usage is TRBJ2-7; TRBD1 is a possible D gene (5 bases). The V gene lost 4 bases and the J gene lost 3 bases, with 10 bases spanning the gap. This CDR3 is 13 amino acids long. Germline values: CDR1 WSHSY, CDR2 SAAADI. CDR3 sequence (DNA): TGCGCCAGCAGTGTAGGGGTGAACTACGAGCAGTACTTC. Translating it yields CASSVGVNYEQYF.

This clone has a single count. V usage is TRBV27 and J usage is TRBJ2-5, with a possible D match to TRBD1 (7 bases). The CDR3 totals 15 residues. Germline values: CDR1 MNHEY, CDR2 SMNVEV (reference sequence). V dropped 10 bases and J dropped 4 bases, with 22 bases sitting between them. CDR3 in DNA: TGTGCCACCAGAGAACAGGGGACTGTGAGAGAGACCCAGTACTTC. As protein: CATREQGTVRETQYF.

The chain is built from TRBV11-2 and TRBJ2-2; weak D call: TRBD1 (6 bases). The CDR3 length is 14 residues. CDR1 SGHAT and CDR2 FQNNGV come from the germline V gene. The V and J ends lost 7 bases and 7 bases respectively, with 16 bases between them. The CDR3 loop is CASTALTGFGELFF. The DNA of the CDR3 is TGTGCCAGCACCGCGCTAACAGGGTTCGGGGAGCTGTTTTTT. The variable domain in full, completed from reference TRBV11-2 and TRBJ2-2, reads EAGVAQSPRYKIIEKRQSVAFWCNPISGHATLYWYQQILGQGPKLLIQFQNNGVVDDSQLPKDRFSAERLKGVDSTLKIQPAKLEDSAVYLCASTALTGFGELFFGEGSRLTVL.

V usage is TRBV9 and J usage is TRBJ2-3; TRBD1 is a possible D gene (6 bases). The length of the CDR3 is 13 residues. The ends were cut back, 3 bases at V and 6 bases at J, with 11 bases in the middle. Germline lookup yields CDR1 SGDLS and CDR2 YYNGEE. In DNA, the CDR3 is TGTGCCAGCAGCGGGGGGCCAGGCGATACGCAGTATTTT. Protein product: CASSGGPGDTQYF.

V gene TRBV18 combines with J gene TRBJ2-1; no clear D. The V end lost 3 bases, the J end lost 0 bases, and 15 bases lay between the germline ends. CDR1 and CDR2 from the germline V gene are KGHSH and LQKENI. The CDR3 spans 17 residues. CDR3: CASSPTSRADSYNEQFF. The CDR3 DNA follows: TGTGCCAGCTCACCCACAAGTAGGGCGGACTCCTACAATGAGCAGTTCTTC.

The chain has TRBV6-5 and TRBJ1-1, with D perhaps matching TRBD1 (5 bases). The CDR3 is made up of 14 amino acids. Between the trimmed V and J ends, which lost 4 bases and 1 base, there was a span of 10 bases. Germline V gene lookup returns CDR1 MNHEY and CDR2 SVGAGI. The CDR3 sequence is CASSFERGNTEAFF. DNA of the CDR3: TGTGCCAGCAGTTTCGAGAGGGGGAACACTGAAGCTTTCTTT.

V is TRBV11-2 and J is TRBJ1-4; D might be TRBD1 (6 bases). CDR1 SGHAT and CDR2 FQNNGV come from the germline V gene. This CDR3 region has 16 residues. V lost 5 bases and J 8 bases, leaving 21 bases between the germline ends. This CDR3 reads CASSRGPGRSGEKLFF. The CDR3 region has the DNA TGTGCCAGCAGCCGGGGGCCAGGGCGATCTGGCGAAAAACTGTTTTTT.

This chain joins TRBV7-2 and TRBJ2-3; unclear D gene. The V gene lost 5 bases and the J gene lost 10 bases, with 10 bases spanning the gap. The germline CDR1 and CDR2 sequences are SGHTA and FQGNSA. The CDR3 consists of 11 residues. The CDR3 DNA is TGTGCCAGCAGCCCACAGAGAGCGCAGTATTTT. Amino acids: CASSPQRAQYF.

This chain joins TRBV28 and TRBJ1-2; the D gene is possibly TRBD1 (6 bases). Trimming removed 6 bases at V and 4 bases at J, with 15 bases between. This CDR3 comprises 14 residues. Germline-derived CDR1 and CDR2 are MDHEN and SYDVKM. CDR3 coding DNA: TGTGCCAGCAGCCAGCAGGGGCCGCGCTATGGCTACACCTTC. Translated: CASSQQGPRYGYTF.

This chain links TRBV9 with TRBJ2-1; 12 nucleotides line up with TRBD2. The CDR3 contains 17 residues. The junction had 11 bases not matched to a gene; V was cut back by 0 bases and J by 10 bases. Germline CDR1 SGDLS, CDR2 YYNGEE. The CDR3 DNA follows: TGTGCCAGCAGCGTAGTATCTAGCGGGAGGGCAGCAAAGGAGCAGTTCTTC. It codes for CASSVVSSGRAAKEQFF. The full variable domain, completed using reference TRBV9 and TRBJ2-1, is DSGVTQTPKHLITATGQRVTLRCSPRSGDLSVYWYQQSLDQGLQFLIQYYNGEERAKGNILERFSAQQFPDLHSELNLSSLELGDSALYFCASSVVSSGRAAKEQFFGPGTRLTVL.

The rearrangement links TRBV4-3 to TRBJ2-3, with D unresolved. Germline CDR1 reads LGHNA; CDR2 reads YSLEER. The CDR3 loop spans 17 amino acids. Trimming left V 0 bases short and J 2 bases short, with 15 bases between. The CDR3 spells CASSQDPPGAPTDTQYF. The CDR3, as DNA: TGCGCCAGCAGCCAAGATCCCCCGGGTGCACCCACAGATACGCAGTATTTT.

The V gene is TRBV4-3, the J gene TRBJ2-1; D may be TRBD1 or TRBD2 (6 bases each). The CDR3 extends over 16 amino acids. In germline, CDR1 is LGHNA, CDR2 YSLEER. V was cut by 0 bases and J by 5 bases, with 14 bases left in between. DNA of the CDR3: TGCGCCAGCAGCCAAGACTGGGGGGCCGTCCACAATGAGCAGTTCTTC. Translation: CASSQDWGAVHNEQFF.

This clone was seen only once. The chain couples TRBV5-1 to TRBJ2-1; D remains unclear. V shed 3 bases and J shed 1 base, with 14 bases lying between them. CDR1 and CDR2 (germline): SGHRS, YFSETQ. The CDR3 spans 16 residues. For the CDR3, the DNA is TGCGCCAGCAGCTCCGAGCTAGGAAGGTCCTACAATGAGCAGTTCTTC. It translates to CASSSELGRSYNEQFF.

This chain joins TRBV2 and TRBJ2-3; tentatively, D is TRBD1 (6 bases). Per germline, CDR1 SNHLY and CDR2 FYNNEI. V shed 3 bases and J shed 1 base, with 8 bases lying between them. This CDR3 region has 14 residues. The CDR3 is CASSDRGGTDTQYF. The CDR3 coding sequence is TGTGCCAGCAGTGACAGGGGTGGCACAGATACGCAGTATTTT. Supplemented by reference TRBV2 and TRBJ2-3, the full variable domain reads EPEVTQTPSHQVTQMGQEVILRCVPISNHLYFYWYRQILGQKVEFLVSFYNNEISEKSEIFDDQFSVERPDGSNFTLKIRSTKLEDSAMYFCASSDRGGTDTQYFGPGTRLTVL.

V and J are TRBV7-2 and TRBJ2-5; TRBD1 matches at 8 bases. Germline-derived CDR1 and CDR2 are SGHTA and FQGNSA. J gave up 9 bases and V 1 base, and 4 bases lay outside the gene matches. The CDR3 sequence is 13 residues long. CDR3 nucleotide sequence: TGTGCCAGCAGCTTAGGACAGGGGCGATCCCAGTACTTC. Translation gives CASSLGQGRSQYF.